Presented here are 8 T cell receptor beta chains from one specimen sequenced in a study of cytomegalovirus exposure and HLA in healthy donors (dated by TCRdb to the late 2010s). To prepare the library, the immunoSEQ multiplex PCR assay was applied. For the multiplex PCR, a mixture combining 60 forward primers for TCR Vbeta segments and 13 reverse primers for TCR Jbeta segments was used. TCRdb re-hosts the immuneACCESS table, in-frame sequences only. Its copies lack some clones; in the studies checked, an unresolved V gene accounts for under half of them, and the cause for the rest is not known. Present in this sample are 200,000 to 300,000 clones, around 81% of which were seen just once. The ten largest make up around 8.3% of the sample. Input material: PBMCs. Receptor source: a woman in her sixties in good health and CMV-seropositive.

This clone was detected only a few times. The chain recombines TRBV6-1 with TRBJ2-1, with a weak D call TRBD2 (6 bases). The CDR3 contains 14 residues. Germline V lookup: CDR1 MNHNS, CDR2 SASEGT. With 3 bases removed from V and 8 bases from J, the gap between germline ends came to 14 bases. CDR3 DNA: TGTGCCAGCAGTGATTCGTCAAGGAGGGATGAGCAGTTCTTC. Translation: CASSDSSRRDEQFF.

This sequence joins TRBV11-2 and TRBJ2-3, with D unresolved. This CDR3 is built from 12 residues. CDR1 SGHAT and CDR2 FQNNGV come from the germline V gene. Trimming removed 4 bases at V and 8 bases at J, with 10 bases between. The CDR3 sequence is CASSSPTGTQYF. The CDR3, as DNA: TGTGCCAGCAGCTCCCCAACGGGTACGCAGTATTTT.

V usage is TRBV7-9 and J usage is TRBJ2-1; D perhaps matches TRBD2 (5 bases). CDR1 is SEHNR, CDR2 FQNEAQ, per germline (reference sequence). The CDR3 length is 14 residues. The V end was cut by 4 bases, the J end by 4 bases, with 11 bases between. CDR3 in amino acids: CASSSSGKYNEQFF. CDR3 DNA sequence: TGTGCCAGCAGCTCCTCCGGGAAATACAATGAGCAGTTCTTC. The whole variable domain, remainder taken from reference TRBV7-9 and TRBJ2-1, is DTGVSQNPRHKITKRGQNVTFRCDPISEHNRLYWYRQTLGQGPEFLTYFQNEAQLEKSRLLSDRFSAERPKGSFSTLEIQRTEQGDSAMYLCASSSSGKYNEQFFGPGTRLTVL.

A few counts support this clone. V usage is TRBV5-4 and J usage is TRBJ2-7; weak D call: TRBD2 (5 bases). The germline gives CDR1 SGHNT, CDR2 YYREEE (reference sequence). Deletions cut 1 base from V and 3 bases from J, with 11 bases between. The CDR3 extends over 14 amino acids. CDR3 protein: CASSLNLGSYEQYF. CDR3 nucleotide sequence: TGTGCCAGCAGCTTGAACCTAGGGAGCTACGAGCAGTACTTC.

The chain links TRBV5-1 to TRBJ2-5; D is perhaps TRBD2 (7 bases). CDR1 and CDR2 from the germline V gene are SGHRS and YFSETQ. The CDR3 runs to 14 residues. V shed 4 bases and J shed 5 bases, with 15 bases lying between them. CDR3 amino acids: CASSRQGRGETQYF. The CDR3 bases are TGCGCCAGCAGCCGACAAGGGAGGGGGGAGACCCAGTACTTC.

The chain employs TRBV27 and TRBJ2-5, with D possibly TRBD1 on 6 matching bases. Germline CDR1 reads MNHEY; CDR2 reads SMNVEV (reference sequence). The CDR3 has 16 residues. V was pared by 7 bases and J by 1 base, with 19 bases between. In DNA form, the CDR3 reads TGTGCCAGCAAGAGGGTGGCAGGGGAGTTCCAAGAGACCCAGTACTTC. Translated: CASKRVAGEFQETQYF.

The V gene is TRBV2, the J gene TRBJ2-1; tentative D call: TRBD2 (7 bases). Trimming left V 6 bases short and J 4 bases short, with 19 bases between. Germline CDR1 SNHLY, CDR2 FYNNEI. The CDR3 runs to 16 residues. CDR3 residues: CASRPLQGGGYNEQFF. The CDR3 region has the DNA TGTGCCAGCAGGCCCCTACAGGGAGGGGGTTACAATGAGCAGTTCTTC. Supplemented by reference TRBV2 and TRBJ2-1, the full variable domain reads EPEVTQTPSHQVTQMGQEVILRCVPISNHLYFYWYRQILGQKVEFLVSFYNNEISEKSEIFDDQFSVERPDGSNFTLKIRSTKLEDSAMYFCASRPLQGGGYNEQFFGPGTRLTVL.

The V and J genes are TRBV5-3 and TRBJ1-3, with D maybe TRBD1 (5 bases). TRBV5-3 is labeled an ORF, and its function is uncertain. Trimming took off 3 bases at V and 4 bases at J, with 14 bases between the two ends. The CDR3 runs to 15 residues. The CDR3 sequence: CARSSDILVGNTIYF. The CDR3 coding sequence is TGTGCCAGAAGCTCGGACATCCTGGTCGGAAACACCATATATTTT.